One sample yielded the 29 T cell receptor beta chains listed below, sequenced in a study of human T cells and chemical hapten exposure. Time point specified: patch test 2, 6 weeks after DPC sensitization. The treatment denotes: therapeutic diphenylcyclopropenone sensitization with weekly scalp DPC. MiXCR, run by TCRdb on the RACE reads, gives a single entry per CDR3 protein. The sample yields roughly 140,000 distinct CDR3 sequences, about an eighth seen once. Sequences were derived from whole blood, sampled in connection with sensitization to the hapten diphenylcyclopropenone (DPC). Receptors were obtained from a woman aged 45 to 65 with alopecia areata. Some clones in this sample may be carry-over from other donors' samples.

This clonotype came up a few times. The rearrangement links TRBV21-1 to TRBJ2-2; the D call of TRBD2 is as the table states it, not checked on the DNA. TRBV21-1 is assigned pseudogene status. This CDR3 has 18 residues. The CDR3 bases are TGTGCCAGCAGCAAAGAGGGAGTAAAGGGAGGGTACGGCGGGGAGCTGTTTTTT. Encoded protein: CASSKEGVKGGYGGELFF.

The rearrangement links TRBV24-1 to TRBJ2-2; 8 bases match TRBD1. CDR3 size: 15 residues. Germline values: CDR1 KGHDR, CDR2 SFDVKD. With V trimmed by 7 bases and J by 0 bases, 3 bases remained unmatched. CDR3 loop: CATRAQGANTGELFF. The CDR3 DNA sequence: TGTGCCACCAGAGCACAGGGGGCGAACACCGGGGAGCTGTTTTTT.

The chain has TRBV20-1 and TRBJ2-7, with 11 bases fitting TRBD2. CDR1 is DFQATT and CDR2 is SNEGSKA in the germline V gene (reference sequence). Trimming took 5 bases from V and 2 from J; bases not matched to a gene: 5. The CDR3 contains 14 residues. The CDR3: CSAYPSGRTYEQYF. DNA of the CDR3: TGCAGTGCTTACCCTAGCGGGAGGACCTACGAGCAGTACTTC.

The rearrangement uses TRBV29-1 and TRBJ2-7; perhaps TRBD1 as D (6 bases). Germline V gives CDR1 SQVTM, CDR2 ANQGSEA. This CDR3 has 12 residues. Trimming took 8 bases from V and 4 from J, leaving 15 bases between them. The CDR3 coding sequence is TGCAGCATCCGGGACACTGGATACGAGCAGTACTTC. Translation: CSIRDTGYEQYF.

This clonotype was picked up a small number of times. This chain connects TRBV5-6 to TRBJ1-2; 8 bases are a match to TRBD1. There are 12 residues in the CDR3. Per germline, CDR1 SGHDT and CDR2 YYEEEE. V gave up 6 bases and J gave up 5 bases; unmatched junction bases: 3. The CDR3 nucleotides read TGTGCCAGCACCCGACAGGGGTATGGCTACACCTTC. Protein sequence: CASTRQGYGYTF. Full variable domain (missing parts from reference TRBV5-6 and TRBJ1-2): DAGVTQSPTHLIKTRGQQVTLRCSPKSGHDTVSWYQQALGQGPQFIFQYYEEEERQRGNFPDRFSGHQFPNYSSELNVNALLLGDSALYLCASTRQGYGYTFGSGTRLTVV.

This clonotype was recorded at least ten times. The chain recombines TRBV27 with TRBJ2-1; 7 nucleotides line up with TRBD2. Germline V gives CDR1 MNHEY, CDR2 SMNVEV (reference sequence). The CDR3 runs to 19 residues. J gave up 0 bases and V 3 bases, and 14 bases lay outside the gene matches. CDR3 DNA sequence: TGTGCCAGCAGTTTCGTTCCACTAGCGTCCCTGAGCTCCTACAATGAGCAGTTCTTC. Residues: CASSFVPLASLSSYNEQFF.

This clonotype was counted at least ten times. This sequence joins TRBV28 and TRBJ2-3; a possible D gene is TRBD2 (6 bases). The CDR3 length is 13 residues. Germline V CDR1 and CDR2: MDHEN, SYDVKM. V lost 10 bases and J 2 bases, leaving 13 bases between the germline ends. DNA of the CDR3: TGTGCCACCGAGGAGGGCAACACAGATACGCAGTATTTT. It yields the protein CATEEGNTDTQYF.

The chain has TRBV4-3 and TRBJ2-1; TRBD2 aligns across 8 bases. The V segment lost 0 bases and the J segment 0 bases; nucleotides outside the gene matches: 10. Germline V gene lookup returns CDR1 LGHNA and CDR2 YSLEER. The CDR3 loop spans 19 amino acids. The CDR3 here is CASSQERLAGTSSYNEQFF. As DNA, the CDR3 is TGCGCCAGCAGCCAAGAAAGATTGGCCGGGACTAGCTCCTACAATGAGCAGTTCTTC.

The CDR3 reads CASSPGSGLYNEQFF. The CDR3, as DNA: TGTGCCAGCAGCCCGGGTAGCGGGCTCTACAATGAGCAGTTCTTC. V is TRBV7-9 and J is TRBJ2-1; 7 bases map to TRBD2. The germline CDR1 and CDR2 sequences are SEHNR and FQNEAQ (reference sequence). The CDR3 totals 15 residues. Trimming cost V 5 bases and J 3 bases; bases outside gene matches: 7.

This clonotype was observed a handful of times. The chain has TRBV20-1 and TRBJ1-5, with a weak D call TRBD1 (5 bases). Germline values: CDR1 DFQATT, CDR2 SNEGSKA (reference sequence). With 0 bases removed from V and 4 bases from J, the gap between germline ends came to 7 bases. This CDR3 spans 13 amino acids. Here the CDR3 reads CSARDGGNQPQHF. CDR3 DNA: TGCAGTGCTAGAGATGGGGGGAATCAGCCCCAGCATTTT.

V gene TRBV18 combines with J gene TRBJ2-7; TRBD1 matches 9 bases. The junction had 9 bases not matched to a gene; V was cut back by 4 bases and J by 2 bases. The CDR3 runs to 16 residues. The germline CDR1 and CDR2 sequences are KGHSH and LQKENI. The CDR3 reads CASSRGQGQITYEQYF. DNA for the CDR3: TGTGCCAGCTCACGGGGACAGGGCCAAATAACCTACGAGCAGTACTTC.

This clonotype was counted many times. V gene TRBV7-9 combines with J gene TRBJ2-3, with 8 positions matching TRBD2. The V segment lost 5 bases and the J segment 0 bases; nucleotides outside the gene matches: 7. The CDR3 is 16 residues long. In germline, CDR1 is SEHNR, CDR2 FQNEAQ (reference sequence). The CDR3 is CASSPGASGSTDTQYF. The CDR3 DNA sequence: TGTGCCAGCAGCCCGGGGGCTAGCGGGAGCACAGATACGCAGTATTTT.

The chain recombines TRBV11-3 with TRBJ2-2; 9 nucleotides agree with TRBD1. J gave up 3 bases and V 8 bases, and 4 bases lay outside the gene matches. Germline V lookup: CDR1 SGHNT, CDR2 YENEEA. The CDR3 consists of 14 residues. This CDR3 reads CASSGTGYTGELFF. The CDR3 coding sequence is TGTGCCAGCTCCGGGACAGGGTACACCGGGGAGCTGTTTTTT.

This clonotype was detected only a few times. J is TRBJ2-7 and V is TRBV7-3; TRBD1 might be the D (6 bases). Germline CDR1 reads SGHTA; CDR2 reads FQGTGA. This CDR3 is built from 13 residues. Trimming removed 3 bases at V and 3 bases at J, with 9 bases between. The CDR3 reads CASSFRGGYEQYF. In DNA, the CDR3 is TGTGCCAGCAGCTTCAGGGGTGGCTACGAGCAGTACTTC.

The J gene is TRBJ1-3, the V gene TRBV29-1, with no clear D. CDR1 and CDR2 (germline): SQVTM, ANQGSEA. Trimming took 7 bases from V and 6 from J, leaving 13 bases between them. CDR3 length: 12 residues. CDR3 amino acids: CSGGELANTIYF. The CDR3 DNA follows: TGCAGCGGTGGGGAACTCGCAAACACCATATATTTT.

This clonotype occurred a few times. The rearrangement joins TRBV21-1 to TRBJ1-5. TRBV21-1 constitutes a pseudogene. The CDR3 is 18 amino acids. The CDR3 is CASSNLGMGLQAEQPQHF. DNA of the CDR3: TGTGCCAGCAGCAACCTCGGGATGGGACTCCAAGCGGAGCAGCCCCAGCATTTT.

This clonotype has ten or more counts. This chain uses TRBV10-1 with TRBJ2-7, with TRBD2 identical over 12 bases. Unmatched junction bases numbered 18, after V lost 3 bases and J lost 9 bases. In germline, CDR1 is WNHNN, CDR2 SYGVQD (reference sequence). This CDR3 is 18 amino acids long. CDR3 protein: CASSEIERLPLAGGGQYF. The CDR3 region has the DNA TGCGCCAGCAGTGAAATTGAGCGCCTTCCCCTAGCGGGAGGGGGGCAGTACTTC.

This clonotype was counted at least ten times. The chain is built from TRBV6-1 and TRBJ1-2; no clear D gene. Looked up from germline, CDR1 is MNHNS and CDR2 is SASEGT. Trimming took 2 bases from V and 3 from J, leaving 13 bases between them. There are 15 residues in the CDR3. The CDR3 region is CASSELRQEYYGYTF. The CDR3, as DNA: TGTGCCAGCAGTGAACTCCGTCAGGAGTACTATGGCTACACCTTC.

This clonotype has at least ten counts. The chain carries TRBV5-1 and TRBJ2-7, with D perhaps matching TRBD2 (6 bases). The CDR3 consists of 15 residues. Trimming removed 1 base from V and 0 bases from J, with 11 bases in between. Germline V gives CDR1 SGHRS, CDR2 YFSETQ. CDR3 in DNA: TGCGCCAGCAGCTTGAGCGGGTCCAGCTCCTACGAGCAGTACTTC. Translated, it gives CASSLSGSSSYEQYF.

In its sample, this clonotype was seen many times. J is TRBJ2-3 and V is TRBV14, with D possibly being TRBD2 (5 bases). The length of the CDR3 is 17 residues. Germline CDR1 reads SGHDN; CDR2 reads FVKESK. Trimming shortened V by 0 bases and J by 1 base, and 14 bases separated the two germline ends. CDR3 sequence: CASSQDLSGLGTDTQYF. DNA of the CDR3: TGTGCCAGCAGCCAAGATCTAAGCGGCCTCGGCACAGATACGCAGTATTTT.

The chain links TRBV19 to TRBJ1-1; 7 nucleotides line up with TRBD1. CDR1 and CDR2 from the germline V gene are LNHDA and SQIVND (reference sequence). The CDR3 covers 15 residues. J gave up 2 bases and V 3 bases, and 6 bases lay outside the gene matches. The CDR3 spells CASSIPGGPNTEAFF. The CDR3 DNA is TGTGCCAGTAGTATCCCAGGGGGGCCTAACACTGAAGCTTTCTTT.

There are many counts of this clonotype. The chain has TRBV19 and TRBJ2-2; D may be TRBD1 (5 bases). CDR3 size: 15 residues. The V gene lost 1 base and the J gene lost 4 bases, with 10 bases spanning the gap. In germline, CDR1 is LNHDA, CDR2 SQIVND (reference sequence). The CDR3 sequence is CASSIGGHPTGELFF. CDR3 DNA: TGTGCCAGTAGTATAGGAGGACACCCCACCGGGGAGCTGTTTTTT.

This clonotype was found a few times. The rearrangement joins TRBV20-1 to TRBJ2-1; 15 positions match TRBD2. This CDR3 comprises 16 residues. Germline V CDR1 and CDR2: DFQATT, SNEGSKA (reference sequence). Losses at the gene ends were 2 bases for V and 6 bases for J; bases not matched to a gene: 5. The CDR3, as DNA: TGCAGTGCTAGACGAGAGGGACTAGCGGGGGGCAATGAGCAGTTCTTC. This encodes CSARREGLAGGNEQFF.

The chain is built from TRBV5-1 and TRBJ2-3; TRBD2 agrees at 15 bases. Germline CDR1 and CDR2: SGHRS and YFSETQ. J gave up 4 bases and V 3 bases, and 6 bases lay outside the gene matches. The CDR3 totals 17 residues. The CDR3: CASSSRTSGRGADTQYF. Here the CDR3 DNA reads TGCGCCAGCAGCTCTCGGACTAGCGGGAGGGGTGCAGATACGCAGTATTTT.

This clonotype was recorded many times. This chain links TRBV7-9 with TRBJ2-2; D unclear. Germline values: CDR1 SEHNR, CDR2 FQNEAQ (reference sequence). The V end lost 8 bases, the J end lost 2 bases, and 6 bases lay between the germline ends. This CDR3 has 12 amino acids. Here the CDR3 reads CASSTNTGELFF. The CDR3 nucleotides read TGTGCCAGCTCAACTAACACCGGGGAGCTGTTTTTT.

This clonotype was seen more than once but under ten times. The chain recombines TRBV10-3 with TRBJ2-7, with TRBD1 matching 10 bases. This CDR3 region has 14 residues. After removal of 7 bases from V and 2 bases from J, the junction contained 5 bases not matched to a gene. Looked up from germline, CDR1 is ENHRY and CDR2 is SYGVKD. This CDR3 is CAITAGQGAYEQYF. For the CDR3, the DNA is TGTGCCATCACTGCTGGACAGGGGGCCTACGAGCAGTACTTC.

The CDR3 sequence: CASSSLEGTEAFF. The CDR3 coding sequence is TGTGCCAGCTCATCCTTGGAGGGCACTGAAGCTTTCTTT. The chain joins TRBV18 to TRBJ1-1, with D unresolved. The length of the CDR3 is 13 residues. With 5 bases removed from V and 4 bases from J, the gap between germline ends came to 11 bases. CDR1 and CDR2 from the germline V gene are KGHSH and LQKENI.

The gene calls are TRBV7-3 and TRBJ2-7, with a weak D call TRBD2 (5 bases). Germline CDR1 and CDR2: SGHTA and FQGTGA. Trimming pared 5 bases from V and 3 bases from J, leaving 17 bases between. The CDR3 has 15 amino acids. CDR3 in amino acids: CASSPTGAAFYEQYF. As DNA, the CDR3 is TGTGCCAGCAGCCCTACCGGAGCGGCCTTCTACGAGCAGTACTTC.

To note about this clonotype: This may be a read error, as it is one base from a much larger clone. This rearrangement joins TRBV28 to TRBJ2-2; possibly TRBD2 for D (6 bases). This CDR3 is built from 16 residues. Germline lookup yields CDR1 MDHEN and CDR2 SYDVKM. As DNA, the CDR3 is TGTGCCAGCAGTCCTATACTAGCTAAGGCCACCGGGGAGCTGATTTTT. Encoded protein: CASSPILAKATGELIF.